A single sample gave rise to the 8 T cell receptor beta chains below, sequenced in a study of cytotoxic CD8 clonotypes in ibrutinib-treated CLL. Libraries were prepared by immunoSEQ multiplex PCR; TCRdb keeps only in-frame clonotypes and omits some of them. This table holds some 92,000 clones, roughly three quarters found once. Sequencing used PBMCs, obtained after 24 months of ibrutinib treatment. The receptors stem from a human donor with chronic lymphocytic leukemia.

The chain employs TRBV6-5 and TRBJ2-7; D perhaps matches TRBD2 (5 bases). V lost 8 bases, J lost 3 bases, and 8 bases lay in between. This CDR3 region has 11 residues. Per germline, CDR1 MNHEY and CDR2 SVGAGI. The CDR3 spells CASGEFYEQYF. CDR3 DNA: TGTGCCAGCGGGGAGTTCTACGAGCAGTACTTC.

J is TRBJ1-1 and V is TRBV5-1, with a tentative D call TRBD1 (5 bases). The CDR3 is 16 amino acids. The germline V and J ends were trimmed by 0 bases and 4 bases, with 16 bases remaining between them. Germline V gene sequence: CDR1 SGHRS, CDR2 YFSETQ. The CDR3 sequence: CASSLASGVLSTEAFF. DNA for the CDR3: TGCGCCAGCAGCTTGGCATCGGGGGTCCTTTCCACTGAAGCTTTCTTT.

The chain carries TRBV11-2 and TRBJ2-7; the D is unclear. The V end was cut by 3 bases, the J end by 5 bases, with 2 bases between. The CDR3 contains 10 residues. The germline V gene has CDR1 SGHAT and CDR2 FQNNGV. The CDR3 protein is CASSLNEQYF. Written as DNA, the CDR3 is TGTGCCAGCAGCTTGAACGAGCAGTACTTC.

CDR3 nucleotide sequence: TGCGCCAGCAGCCAAGTTCGGGACGTACCCATGAACACTGAAGCTTTCTTT. Translated, it gives CASSQVRDVPMNTEAFF. The genes are TRBV4-1 and TRBJ1-1, with D possibly being TRBD1 (5 bases). The CDR3 has 17 residues. V gave up 1 base and J gave up 0 bases, with 15 bases separating them. The germline V gene has CDR1 MGHRA and CDR2 YSYEKL.

CDR3 protein: CASRAISNYGYTF. CDR3 DNA sequence: TGTGCCAGCAGGGCCATCTCCAACTATGGCTACACCTTC. This chain joins TRBV27 and TRBJ1-2; no reliable D call. V was cut by 6 bases and J by 2 bases, with 10 bases left in between. In germline, CDR1 is MNHEY, CDR2 SMNVEV (reference sequence). The CDR3 sequence is 13 residues long.

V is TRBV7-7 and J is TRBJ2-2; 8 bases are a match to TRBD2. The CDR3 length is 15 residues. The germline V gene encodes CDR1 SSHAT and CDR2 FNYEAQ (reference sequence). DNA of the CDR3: TGTGTCGTGAGAAGCGGGAGAACGCGCACCGGGGAGCTGTTTTTT. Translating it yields CVVRSGRTRTGELFF.

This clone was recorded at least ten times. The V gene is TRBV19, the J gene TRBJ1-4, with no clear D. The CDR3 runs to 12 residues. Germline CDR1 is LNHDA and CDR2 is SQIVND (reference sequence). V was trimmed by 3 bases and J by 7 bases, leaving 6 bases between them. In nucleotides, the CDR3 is TGTGCCAGTAGTATCCGGGGTGAAAAACTGTTTTTT. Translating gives CASSIRGEKLFF.

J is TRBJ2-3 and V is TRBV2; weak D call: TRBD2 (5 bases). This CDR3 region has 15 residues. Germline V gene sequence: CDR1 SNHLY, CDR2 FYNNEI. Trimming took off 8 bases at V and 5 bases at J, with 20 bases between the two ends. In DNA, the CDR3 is TGTGCCAGCCGATCCCAGCGGAAGCTGGGAGATACGCAGTATTTT. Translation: CASRSQRKLGDTQYF.